The present T cell receptor (beta chain) was sequenced within a study of chemoradiotherapy in HPV16-positive cancers. The study, taken as a whole, reports: HPV-specific T cells were functionally defined from only a couple of HPV16-positive patients. Non-HPV-specific T cells did not expand in tumors during treatment, whereas candidate HPV-specific clones and E7-related motifs did.

Profiling relied on immunoSEQ multiplex PCR, and the TCRdb table lists in-frame clones only, not all of them. The sample records 9,000 to 10,000 clones, about four fifths being singletons. Regarding this clone: Its antigen remains unidentified.

Repertoires were sampled repeatedly during chemoradiotherapy. From germline, CDR1 is MDHEN and CDR2 SYDVKM. This CDR3 region has 15 residues. V lost 5 bases and J 8 bases, leaving 21 bases between the germline ends. The genes are TRBV28 and TRBJ1-2; the D gene is possibly TRBD1 (5 bases). The receptor was isolated from a human donor with HPV-associated anogenital cancer. Sequences were derived from blood, sampled from a patient who underwent chemoradiotherapy. The CDR3 DNA reads as TGTGCCAGCAGTCCCTCGGAAGGGAGGGGTTCGGGCTACACCTTC. It is translated as CASSPSEGRGSGYTF.